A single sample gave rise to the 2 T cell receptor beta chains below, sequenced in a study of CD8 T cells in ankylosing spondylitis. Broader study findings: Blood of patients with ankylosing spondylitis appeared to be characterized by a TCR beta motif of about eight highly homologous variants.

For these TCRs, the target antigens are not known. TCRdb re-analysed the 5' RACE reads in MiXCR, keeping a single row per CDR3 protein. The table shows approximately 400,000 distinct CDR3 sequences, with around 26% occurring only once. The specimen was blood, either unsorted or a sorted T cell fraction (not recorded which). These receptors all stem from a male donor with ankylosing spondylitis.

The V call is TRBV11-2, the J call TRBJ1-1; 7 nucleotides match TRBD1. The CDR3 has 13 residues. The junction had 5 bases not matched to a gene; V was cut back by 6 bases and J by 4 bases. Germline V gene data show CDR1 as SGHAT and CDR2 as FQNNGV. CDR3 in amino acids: CASRVAGGTEAFF. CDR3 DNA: TGTGCCAGCAGGGTGGCAGGGGGCACTGAAGCTTTCTTT.

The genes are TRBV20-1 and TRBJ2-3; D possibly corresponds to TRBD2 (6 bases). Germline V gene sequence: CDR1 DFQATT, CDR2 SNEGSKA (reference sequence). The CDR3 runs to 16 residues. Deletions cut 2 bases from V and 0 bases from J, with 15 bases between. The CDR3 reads CSARIIGGTSTDTQYF. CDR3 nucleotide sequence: TGCAGTGCTAGAATTATTGGCGGGACCAGCACAGATACGCAGTATTTT.